This T cell receptor (beta chain) was identified in a study of beta chain features in type 1 diabetes. Study observations and caveats: There was a moderate but significant shortening of TCRB CDR3s in all four CD4+ subsets of Type 1 diabetes patients. PCR may have favored shorter templates equally in patients and controls. Reduced insertions and increased deletions marked VDJ junctions in type 1 diabetes patients.

The V end lost 0 bases, the J end lost 7 bases, and 9 bases lay between the germline ends. This CDR3 has 13 residues. Germline lookup yields CDR1 MNHEY and CDR2 SVGAGI. Concerning this clone: Its antigen is unknown.

Expressed TCRB transcripts were sequenced, since all the RNA that had been isolated was reverse transcribed. The repertoire was sequenced with immunoSEQ multiplex PCR; TCRdb's copy has only in-frame clones and lacks some. The data contain a few hundred thousand clones, approximately 15% of them singletons. The sample taken for sequencing was naive CD4+ T cells from blood. This chain connects TRBV6-5 to TRBJ1-2; no firm D call. This receptor was identified in a man between 18 and 29 years old with type 1 diabetes. DNA of the CDR3: TGTGCCAGCAGTTACTCGAAACAGTCTGGCTACACCTTC. Translated: CASSYSKQSGYTF.